This T cell receptor beta chain was identified during a study of T cells in Graves' hyperthyroidism and ophthalmopathy. Study-level findings and limits: Ophthalmopathy, which appeared later, was predicted by the model a median 6.5 months before onset.

About this clonotype: Its specificity is unknown.

This CDR3 spans 14 amino acids. The V and J ends lost 2 bases and 0 bases respectively, with 8 bases between them. From germline, CDR1 is MNHEY and CDR2 SVGEGT. Ophthalmopathy cases met thresholds of Clinical Activity Score at least 3, NOSPECS grade at least 4 and duration under 3 months. Patients were excluded because of uncontrolled infection, other autoimmune disease, pregnancy or lactation. Clinical symptoms, serum thyroxine and TRAb, thyroid ultrasound and orbital computed tomography were used for the diagnoses. Amplified TCR beta CDR3 regions derived from RNA transcripts. The HTBI set primed first-round TCR CDR3 RT-PCR. TCRdb re-analysed the multiplex PCR reads in MiXCR, keeping a single row per CDR3 protein. Of roughly 290,000 distinct CDR3 sequences listed, over 15% are singletons.

The V call is TRBV6-2 or TRBV6-3, the J call TRBJ2-7, with D hard to call. The sample taken for sequencing was blood. The receptor was isolated from a woman between 55 and 75 years old with Graves' ophthalmopathy. The CDR3 loop reads CASSYPAHSYEQYF. Here the CDR3 DNA reads TGTGCCAGCAGTTACCCGGCCCACTCCTACGAGCAGTACTTC.